A selection of T cell receptor beta chains follows, all from one sample in a study of T cell repertoires in cytomegalovirus infection. TCRdb reprocessed the reads with MiXCR, giving one entry per CDR3 protein. This table holds fewer than 200,000 distinct CDR3 sequences, about 20% found once. Input material: PBMCs. These receptors were taken from a human donor in good health (CMV status not recorded). Some clones in this sample may be carry-over from other donors' samples. The CDR3 runs from the conserved cysteine through the conserved F or W. The D gene is left open where the match is weak. Clone size is stated in some rows and not others, as once, few, many or a class when expanded.

v_call	clone_size	d_call	j_call	cdr3_nt	cdr3_aa
TRBV9	NA	NA	TRBJ1-6	TGTGCCAGCAGCGTAGGCTGGGGCCCCAGCTTTGATAATTCACCCCTCCACTTT	CASSVGWGPSFDNSPLHF
TRBV12-5	NA	TRBD1	TRBJ2-6	TGTGCTAGTGGACAGGGGACGTCTGGGGCCAACGTCCTGACTTTC	CASGQGTSGANVLTF
TRBV4-2	NA	NA	TRBJ2-3	TGTGCCAGCAGCCAAGGGCGGAGGGGGACTAGCACAGATACGCAGTATTTT	CASSQGRRGTSTDTQYF
TRBV20-1	NA	NA	TRBJ1-2	TGCAGGGGAGAAAGGGGATCGGCTTCGGATGGCTACACCTTC	CRGERGSASDGYTF
TRBV2	NA	NA	TRBJ2-5	TGTGCCAGCAGTGAATGGCAAGAGACCCAGTACTTC	CASSEWQETQYF
TRBV7-8	many	TRBD1	TRBJ1-2	TGTGCCAGCAGCCTCCAGGCGACGCAAGGGGGCTCGGACTATGGCTACACCTTC	CASSLQATQGGSDYGYTF
TRBV7-3	many	NA	TRBJ2-1	TGTGCCAGCAGCTTAGTTGGTGGGGGCAATGAGCAGTTCTTC	CASSLVGGGNEQFF
TRBV5-1	NA	NA	TRBJ1-1	TGCGCCAGCAGCGCTTCCGGGGGTACGATGAACACTGAAGCTTTCTTT	CASSASGGTMNTEAFF
TRBV2	NA	NA	TRBJ2-7	TGTGCCAGCACCGTAGCGCCAAATCTCTACGAGCAGTACTTC	CASTVAPNLYEQYF
TRBV5-6	few	TRBD2	TRBJ2-3	TGTGCCAGCAGCTGGCGGACTAGCGGCACAGATACGCAGTATTTT	CASSWRTSGTDTQYF
TRBV12-3/TRBV12-4	few	NA	TRBJ1-6	TGTGCCTGCTCGGAGGCCTTAAATTCACCCCTCCACTTT	CACSEALNSPLHF
TRBV9	NA	TRBD2	TRBJ2-1	TGTGCCAGCAGCGGGGGGACTAGCGGGAGTAGGGGAAACAATGAGCAGTTCTTC	CASSGGTSGSRGNNEQFF
TRBV2	few	NA	TRBJ1-1	TGTGCCAGCAGTGACCCGGACACGGGCACTGAAGCTTTCTTT	CASSDPDTGTEAFF
TRBV5-1	NA	TRBD2	TRBJ2-2	TGCGCCAGCAGCTCGCAAGGACTAGCGGGAAACACCGGGGAGCTGTTTTTT	CASSSQGLAGNTGELFF
TRBV19	NA	NA	TRBJ2-2	TGTGCCAGTAGTATAGGGACCGGGGAGCTGTTTTTT	CASSIGTGELFF
TRBV20-1	NA	NA	TRBJ2-2	TGCAGTGCTAGGGCCCCCGGGGGCACCGGGGAGCTGTTTTTT	CSARAPGGTGELFF
TRBV28	many	NA	TRBJ2-4	TGTGCCAGCAGTCCCACAGGGAAAGGAAACATTCAGTACTTC	CASSPTGKGNIQYF
TRBV27	many	TRBD2	TRBJ2-1	TGTGCCAGCAGTTTATCAGCCGGGAGGACCTCCTACAATGAGCAGTTCTTC	CASSLSAGRTSYNEQFF
TRBV12-3/TRBV12-4	NA	NA	TRBJ2-1	TGTGCCAGCAGTTTAGCGGGAGGGACAGATGAGCAGTTCTTC	CASSLAGGTDEQFF
TRBV7-9	many	NA	TRBJ1-2	TGTGCCAGCAGCCCACAGGACATTTTTCGGAGCTATGGCTACACCTTC	CASSPQDIFRSYGYTF
TRBV15	few	NA	TRBJ2-7	TGTGCCACCAGCAGAGAAAGCGGCGAGCAGTACTTC	CATSRESGEQYF
TRBV10-3	few	NA	TRBJ2-7	TGTGCCACCACAGGGAGCTCCTACGAGCAGTACTTC	CATTGSSYEQYF
TRBV2	NA	NA	TRBJ2-1	TGTGCCAGCAGTGAAGAATGGAGGAATGAGCAGTTCTTC	CASSEEWRNEQFF
TRBV29-1	NA	NA	TRBJ2-5	TGCAGCGTCGAGATTTCCCGGGGATGGGAGACCCAGTACTTC	CSVEISRGWETQYF
TRBV20-1	NA	TRBD1	TRBJ1-2	TGCAGTCCTACACAGGGGCTAGATGGCTACACCTTC	CSPTQGLDGYTF
TRBV7-4	NA	TRBD2	TRBJ2-2	TGTGCCAGCAGCTCTGGACTAGCGGTCACTTCGGCGAACACCGGGGAGCTGTTTTTT	CASSSGLAVTSANTGELFF
TRBV20-1	NA	NA	TRBJ2-1	TGCAGTGCCCCTGGACCACACAATGAGCAGTTCTTC	CSAPGPHNEQFF
TRBV6-2/TRBV6-3	NA	TRBD2	TRBJ2-7	TGTGCCAGCAGTTACGCTAGCGGGAGCGCCGAGCAGTACTTC	CASSYASGSAEQYF
TRBV7-3	many	TRBD2	TRBJ2-1	TGTGCCAGCAGCTTTAGCGGGGGAGACCACAATGAGCAGTTCTTC	CASSFSGGDHNEQFF
TRBV11-3	many	NA	TRBJ1-2	TGTGCCAGCAGCTTAGGAGCTCCTGTCAACTATGGCTACACCTTC	CASSLGAPVNYGYTF
TRBV7-2	many	TRBD1	TRBJ1-5	TGTGCCAGCAGCTTAGAACAGGGGAGAAATCAGCCCCAGCATTTT	CASSLEQGRNQPQHF
TRBV6-6	few	NA	TRBJ2-7	TGTGCCAGCAATTACAGAGAGGACTACGAGCAGTACTTC	CASNYREDYEQYF
TRBV7-9	few	TRBD1	TRBJ2-7	TGTGCCAGCAGGGGGGACAGGGGAAGGGAGTGGAAGAACGAGCAGTACTTC	CASRGDRGREWKNEQYF
TRBV27	NA	TRBD1	TRBJ1-5	TGTGCCAGCACCAGGACAGGGGCTGGAAATCAGCCCCAGCATTTT	CASTRTGAGNQPQHF
TRBV29-1	few	TRBD1	TRBJ2-7	TGCAGCGTTGAGCGGACAGGCTCCTACGAGCAGTACTTC	CSVERTGSYEQYF
TRBV11-3	NA	TRBD2	TRBJ2-7	TGTGCCAGCAGCTTAAGACCTAGCGGGAGTCCTTACGAGCAGTACTTC	CASSLRPSGSPYEQYF
TRBV9	NA	NA	TRBJ2-3	TGTGCCAGCAACCCCTCTCCTTCGGATACGCAGTATTTT	CASNPSPSDTQYF
TRBV29-1	few	NA	TRBJ2-7	TGCAGCGTCGCCTTACGGGGCTACGAGCAGTACTTC	CSVALRGYEQYF
TRBV20-1	NA	TRBD1	TRBJ2-1	TGCAGTGCTAGAGAAAAGGACAGGGGTGTTGGGTACAATGAGCAGTTCTTC	CSAREKDRGVGYNEQFF
TRBV14	few	NA	TRBJ1-3	TGTGCCAGCAGCCAAGACTCGGCCCTGGGTCTGCGAAACACCATATATTTT	CASSQDSALGLRNTIYF